This T cell receptor (beta chain) comes out of a study of blood T cell repertoires in COVID-19 (TCRdb year 2020). Turning to the overall study: The collaborator samples originated in the United States, Italy and Spain and spanned the acute and convalescent phases of COVID-19. The prospective study material was composed of cDNA or gDNA derived from T cells, B-cell-depleted T cells, or PBMCs. Deeply sampled blood TCRbeta repertoires from subjects exposed to, actively infected with, or recovered from COVID-19 were included in the dataset. The repertoires were made available in a free public database intended to serve as a resource for research on the immune response to SARS-CoV-2. Samples were obtained from the ongoing ImmuneRACE study (first 160 participants) and from 1,254 subjects provided by 6 global collaborators. A de-identified subject ID, COVID-19 status, age in years and sex were almost always included in the sample metadata. Where HLA class I and class II types were available, the types were taken from metadata supplied by the sample provider, not from assay-based typing.

TCRbeta CDR3 regions were amplified from genomic DNA by means of the immunoSEQ Assay, a bias-controlled multiplex PCR. On the authors' methods: The number of nucleated cells in each sample was estimated from the amplification of reference gene primers within the assay. To quantify the absolute abundance of each unique TCRbeta CDR3 rearrangement, sequence reads were collapsed and filtered. For each sample, productive Simpson clonality was calculated as the square root of Simpson's diversity index across productive rearrangements. As stored in TCRdb, this immuneACCESS dataset retains in-frame rearrangements with V and J assigned. A fraction of the clones does not appear; measured against another copy, unresolved V genes explain less than half of the discrepancy, and the remainder lacks a known reason. V and J calls plus clone size are reproduced from that table; the DNA served to infer D and trimming. This sample is represented by approximately 250,000 clones; less than 90% of them were singletons. The top ten clones comprise 3.5% to 5.5% of the sample.

General findings and caveats noted by the study authors: How much clinical and demographic metadata was included differed by source and by participant, and the metadata was provided uncurated.

A second Seattle source provided samples from volunteer blood donors who had recovered from COVID-19. Each collaborating institution followed its own protocols to collect whole blood in K2EDTA tubes. For TCRbeta analysis, collaborators shipped samples in one of three forms: frozen whole blood, isolated PBMCs, or DNA extracted from either of those sample types. As encoded in the germline V gene, CDR1 is ENHRY while CDR2 is SYGVKD. Here V drops 2 bases and J drops 2 bases, and the junction holds 2 bases not matched to any gene. From the cysteine up to the phenylalanine, the CDR3 has a length of 15 residues. The DNA shown is the 45-base CDR3, in frame from base 1. This clone has a single count. The clone's antigen remains unknown. Base quality data are lacking; no much larger clone is found one base away.

The chain joins TRBV10-3 to TRBJ2-1; the junction holds 8 bases that match TRBD1. Sequencing was performed on peripheral blood. The receptor was derived from a man aged 55 to 69 who had recovered from COVID-19. The bases are TGTGCCATCAGTGAGACGGGACAGGCCTACAATGAGCAGTTCTTC. The resulting protein is CAISETGQAYNEQFF.